This entry concerns a single T cell receptor (beta chain). This record belongs to a study of blood T cell repertoires in COVID-19. About the research overall: Sample material is recorded as cDNA or gDNA derived from T cells, B-cell-depleted T cells, or PBMCs.

In the authors' methods: Estimates of nucleated cell counts were drawn from the amplification of reference gene primers. Profiled with immunoSEQ multiplex PCR; TCRdb holds only in-frame clones, not every one. D and trimming come from the DNA, and the V and J calls and clone size come from that table. The table lists 45,000 to 55,000 clones, around 84% of them singletons. What was sequenced was peripheral blood. The TCR originated in a man over 45 with acute or convalescent COVID-19.

Here the CDR3 reads CASSARSYNSPLHF. The CDR3 coding sequence is TGTGCCAGCAGCGCCCGGAGTTATAATTCACCCCTCCACTTT. The chain links TRBV11-2 to TRBJ1-6; no firm D call. Looked up from germline, CDR1 is SGHAT and CDR2 is FQNNGV. V was trimmed by 5 bases and J by 4 bases, leaving 9 bases between them. The CDR3 contains 14 residues.